This TCR beta chain was found in a study of T cells in Graves' hyperthyroidism and ophthalmopathy. Overall study findings and caveats: Ophthalmopathy was model-predicted a median about 6.9 months pre-onset.

The diagnoses drew upon clinical symptoms, serum thyroxine and TRAb, thyroid ultrasound and orbital computed tomography. As concerns this clonotype: Its matching antigen is unknown.

It was RNA transcripts that yielded the amplified TCR beta CDR3 regions. The TCR CDR3 was amplified in a first-round RT-PCR using the HTBI primer set. MiXCR, run by TCRdb on the multiplex PCR reads, gives a single entry per CDR3 protein. The top ten hold about 7.8% of the sample, which has a few hundred thousand distinct CDR3 sequences, roughly 46% seen once. Trimming pared 4 bases from V and 2 bases from J, leaving 9 bases between. The CDR3 extends over 13 amino acids. Germline V gene sequence: CDR1 SNHLY, CDR2 FYNNEI. This rearrangement joins TRBV2 to TRBJ2-7; no definite D call. The sequenced sample consisted of peripheral blood or thyroid tissue (not recorded which). The source is a woman under 30 with Graves' hyperthyroidism. The DNA for the CDR3 is TGTGCCAGCAGTGCGGCCAGTACCTACGAGCAGTACTTC. Its protein is CASSAASTYEQYF.